This section outlines one TCR beta chain sequence together with its context. This CDR3 spans 14 amino acids. Germline values: CDR1 SGHVS, CDR2 FQNEAQ. The V gene lost 3 bases and the J gene lost 6 bases, with 13 bases spanning the gap. Only in-frame clones appear in the TCRdb table, and some are missing; sequencing was by immunoSEQ multiplex PCR. The sample gives 90,000 to 130,000 clones, roughly 90% of which show up once; roughly 0.35% is in the top ten. This sample stems from a study of Tregs in tolerant kidney transplant recipients. The clonotype comes from a human donor who received a combined kidney and bone marrow transplant. The sequencing used CD4+ T cells from blood, collected before the transplant. The rearrangement joins TRBV7-8 to TRBJ2-3, with D perhaps matching TRBD1 (7 bases). CDR3 amino acids: CASSFGGTADTQYF. The CDR3 DNA sequence: TGTGCCAGCAGCTTTGGCGGGACAGCCGATACGCAGTATTTT.